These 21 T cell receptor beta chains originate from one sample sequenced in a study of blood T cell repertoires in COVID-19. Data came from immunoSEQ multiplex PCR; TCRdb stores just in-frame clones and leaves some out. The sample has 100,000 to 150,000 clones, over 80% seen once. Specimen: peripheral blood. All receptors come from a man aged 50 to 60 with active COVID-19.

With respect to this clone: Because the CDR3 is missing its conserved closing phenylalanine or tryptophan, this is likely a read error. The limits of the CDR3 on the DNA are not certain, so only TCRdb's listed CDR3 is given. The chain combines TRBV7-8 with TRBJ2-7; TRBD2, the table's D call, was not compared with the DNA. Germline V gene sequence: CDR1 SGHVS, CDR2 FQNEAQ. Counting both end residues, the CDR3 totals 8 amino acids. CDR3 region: CASSRTFT.

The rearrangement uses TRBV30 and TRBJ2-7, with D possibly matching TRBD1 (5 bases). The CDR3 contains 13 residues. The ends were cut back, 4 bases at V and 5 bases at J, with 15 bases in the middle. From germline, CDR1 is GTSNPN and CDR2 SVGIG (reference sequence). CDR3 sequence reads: CAWTRQRWHEQYF. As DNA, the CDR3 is TGTGCCTGGACCCGACAGAGGTGGCACGAGCAGTACTTC.

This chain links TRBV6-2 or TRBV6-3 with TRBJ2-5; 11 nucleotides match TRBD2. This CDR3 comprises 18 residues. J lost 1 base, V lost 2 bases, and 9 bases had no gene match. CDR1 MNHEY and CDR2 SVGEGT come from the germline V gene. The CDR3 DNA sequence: TGTGCCAGCAGTTACCCTGGGGGACTAGCGGAAACCCAAGAGACCCAGTACTTC. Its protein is CASSYPGGLAETQETQYF.

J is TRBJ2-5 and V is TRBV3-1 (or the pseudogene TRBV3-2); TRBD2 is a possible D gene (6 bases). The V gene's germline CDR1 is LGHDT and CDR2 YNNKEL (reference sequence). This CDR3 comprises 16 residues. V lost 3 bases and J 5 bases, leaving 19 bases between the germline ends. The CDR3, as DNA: TGTGCCAGCAGCCAGTTTCTTAGACTAGAGGTGGAGACCCAGTACTTC. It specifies CASSQFLRLEVETQYF.

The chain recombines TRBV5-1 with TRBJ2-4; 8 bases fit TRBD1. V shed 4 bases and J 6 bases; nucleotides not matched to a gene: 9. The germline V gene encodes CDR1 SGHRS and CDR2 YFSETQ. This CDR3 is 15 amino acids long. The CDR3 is CASSPAGTGRNIQYF. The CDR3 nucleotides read TGCGCCAGCAGCCCGGCCGGGACAGGCAGAAACATTCAGTACTTC.

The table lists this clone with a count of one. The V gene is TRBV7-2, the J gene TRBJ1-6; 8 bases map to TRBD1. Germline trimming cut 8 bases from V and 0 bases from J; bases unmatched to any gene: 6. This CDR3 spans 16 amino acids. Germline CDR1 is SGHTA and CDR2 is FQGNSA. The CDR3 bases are TGTGCCAGCGAAAGGGACAGGAGCTCCTATAATTCACCCCTCCACTTT. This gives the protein CASERDRSSYNSPLHF.

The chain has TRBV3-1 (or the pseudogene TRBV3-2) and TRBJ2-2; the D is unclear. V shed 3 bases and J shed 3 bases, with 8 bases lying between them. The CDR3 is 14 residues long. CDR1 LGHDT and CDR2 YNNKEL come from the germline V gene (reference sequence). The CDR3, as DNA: TGTGCCAGCAGCCAGTCGACTGACACCGGGGAGCTGTTTTTT. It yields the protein CASSQSTDTGELFF.

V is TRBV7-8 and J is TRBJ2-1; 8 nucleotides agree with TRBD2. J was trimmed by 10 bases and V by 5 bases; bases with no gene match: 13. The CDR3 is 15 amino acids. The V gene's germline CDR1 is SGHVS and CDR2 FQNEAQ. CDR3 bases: TGTGCCAGCAGCCCGAAAGGCGGGACTAGGATCGAGCAGTTCTTC. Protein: CASSPKGGTRIEQFF.

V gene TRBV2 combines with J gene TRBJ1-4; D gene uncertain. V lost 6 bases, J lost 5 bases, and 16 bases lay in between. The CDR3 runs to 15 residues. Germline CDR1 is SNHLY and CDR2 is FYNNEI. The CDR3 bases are TGTGCCAGCAGAATTATATTCCTAGAGAATGAAAAACTGTTTTTT. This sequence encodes CASRIIFLENEKLFF.

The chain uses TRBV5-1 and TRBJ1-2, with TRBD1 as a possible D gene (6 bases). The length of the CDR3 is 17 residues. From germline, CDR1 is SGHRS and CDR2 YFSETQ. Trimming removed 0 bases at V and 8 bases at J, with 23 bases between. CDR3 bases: TGCGCCAGCAGCTTGGTAACCAGGGGCCCCTCATGGCGCGGCTACACCTTC. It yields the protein CASSLVTRGPSWRGYTF.

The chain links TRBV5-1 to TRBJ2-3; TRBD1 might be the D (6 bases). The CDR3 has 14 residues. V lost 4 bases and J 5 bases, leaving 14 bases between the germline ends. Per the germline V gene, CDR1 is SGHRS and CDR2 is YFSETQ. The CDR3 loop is CASSLDEGVDTQYF. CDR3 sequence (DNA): TGCGCCAGCAGCCTGGACGAGGGGGTAGATACGCAGTATTTT. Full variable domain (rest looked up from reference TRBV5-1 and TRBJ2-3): KAGVTQTPRYLIKTRGQQVTLSCSPISGHRSVSWYQQTPGQGLQFLFEYFSETQRNKGNFPGRFSGRQFSNSRSEMNVSTLELGDSALYLCASSLDEGVDTQYFGPGTRLTVL.

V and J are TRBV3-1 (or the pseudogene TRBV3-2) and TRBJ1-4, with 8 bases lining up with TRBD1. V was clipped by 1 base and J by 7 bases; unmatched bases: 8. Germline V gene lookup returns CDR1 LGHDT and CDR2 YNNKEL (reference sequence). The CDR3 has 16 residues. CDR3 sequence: CASSQVGTGAGEKLFF. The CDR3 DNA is TGTGCCAGCAGCCAAGTCGGGACAGGTGCGGGTGAAAAACTGTTTTTT.

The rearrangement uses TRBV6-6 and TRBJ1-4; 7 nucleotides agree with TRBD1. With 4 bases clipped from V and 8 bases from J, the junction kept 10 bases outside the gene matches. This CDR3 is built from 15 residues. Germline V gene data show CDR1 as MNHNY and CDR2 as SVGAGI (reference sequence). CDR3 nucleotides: TGTGCCAGCAGTTTGACAGGGACCCTGAGGGAAAAACTGTTTTTT. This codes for CASSLTGTLREKLFF.

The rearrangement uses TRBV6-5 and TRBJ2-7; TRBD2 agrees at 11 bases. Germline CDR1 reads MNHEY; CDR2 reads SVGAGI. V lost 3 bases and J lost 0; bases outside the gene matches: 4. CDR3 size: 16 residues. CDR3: CASSYSGLAGSYEQYF. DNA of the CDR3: TGTGCCAGCAGTTATAGCGGACTAGCGGGCTCCTACGAGCAGTACTTC.

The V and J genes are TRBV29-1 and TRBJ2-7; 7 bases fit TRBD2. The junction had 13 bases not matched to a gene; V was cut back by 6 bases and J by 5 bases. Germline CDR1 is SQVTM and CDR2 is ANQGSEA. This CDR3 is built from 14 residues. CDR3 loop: CSVEIEGRGDEQYF. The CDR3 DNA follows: TGCAGCGTGGAAATTGAAGGCCGGGGGGACGAGCAGTACTTC.

CDR3 protein: CASRRTGGYEQFF. The CDR3 DNA reads as TGTGCCAGCAGGCGGACAGGGGGGTATGAGCAGTTCTTC. The chain combines TRBV12-3 or TRBV12-4 with TRBJ2-1, with 10 bases fitting TRBD1. The CDR3 has 13 amino acids. Trimming cost V 6 bases and J 8 bases; bases outside gene matches: 4.

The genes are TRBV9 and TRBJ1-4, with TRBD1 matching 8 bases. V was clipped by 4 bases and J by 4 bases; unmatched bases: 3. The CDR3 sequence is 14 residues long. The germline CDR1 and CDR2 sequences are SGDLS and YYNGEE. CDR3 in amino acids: CASSPGQDNEKLFF. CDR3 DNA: TGTGCCAGCAGCCCGGGACAGGATAATGAAAAACTGTTTTTT.

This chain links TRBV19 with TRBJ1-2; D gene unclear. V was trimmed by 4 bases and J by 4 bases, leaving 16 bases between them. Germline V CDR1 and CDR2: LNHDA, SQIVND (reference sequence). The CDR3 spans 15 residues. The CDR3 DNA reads TGTGCCAGTAGTAGCCCCTCGGCGGGAAGCTATGGCTACACCTTC. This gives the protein CASSSPSAGSYGYTF.

CDR3 residues: CASSSLSGDEYTETQYF. In DNA, the CDR3 is TGTGCCAGCAGTTCCCTCAGCGGAGATGAATATACAGAGACCCAGTACTTC. The rearrangement links TRBV27 to TRBJ2-5, with a tentative D call TRBD2 (5 bases). The CDR3 has 17 residues. Germline CDR1 MNHEY, CDR2 SMNVEV (reference sequence). V was clipped by 4 bases and J by 4 bases, with 22 bases between them.

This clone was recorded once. The CDR3 DNA reads as TGTGCCTGGAGCGCAGATAGCAATCAGCCCCAGCATTTT. As protein: CAWSADSNQPQHF. V and J are TRBV30 and TRBJ1-5; D gene uncertain. CDR1 is GTSNPN and CDR2 is SVGIG in the germline V gene (reference sequence). Trimming left V 3 bases short and J 0 bases short, with 6 bases between. The CDR3 is 13 amino acids.

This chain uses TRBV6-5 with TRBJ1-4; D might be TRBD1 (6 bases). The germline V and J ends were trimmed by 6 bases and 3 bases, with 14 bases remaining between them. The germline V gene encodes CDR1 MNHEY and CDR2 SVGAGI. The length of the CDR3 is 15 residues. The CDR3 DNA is TGTGCCAGCAGCTCTCGGGACACGGCTAATGAAAAACTGTTTTTT. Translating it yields CASSSRDTANEKLFF.